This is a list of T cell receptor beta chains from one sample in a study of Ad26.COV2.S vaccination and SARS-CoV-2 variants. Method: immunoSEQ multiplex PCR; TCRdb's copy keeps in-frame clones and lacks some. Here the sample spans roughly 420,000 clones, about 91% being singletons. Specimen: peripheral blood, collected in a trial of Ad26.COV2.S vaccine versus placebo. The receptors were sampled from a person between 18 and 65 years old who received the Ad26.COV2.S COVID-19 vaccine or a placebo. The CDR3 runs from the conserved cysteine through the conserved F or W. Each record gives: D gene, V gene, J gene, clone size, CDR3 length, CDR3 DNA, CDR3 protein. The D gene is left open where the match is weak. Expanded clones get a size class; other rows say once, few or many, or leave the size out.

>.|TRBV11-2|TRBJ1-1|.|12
TGTGCCAGCAGACTACAGTTCACTGAAGCTTTCTTT
CASRLQFTEAFF
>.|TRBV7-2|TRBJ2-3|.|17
TGTGCCAGCAGCTTAGTAAGGCAGGGTGTTAGTTCAGATACGCAGTATTTT
CASSLVRQGVSSDTQYF
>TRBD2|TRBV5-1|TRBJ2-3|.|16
TGCGCCAGCAGCCTCCCGACTAGCGGCTTGGGAGATACGCAGTATTTT
CASSLPTSGLGDTQYF
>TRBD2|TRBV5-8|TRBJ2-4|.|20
TGTGCCAGCAACCACAACCCGGGACTAGCGGGGCCCTTAGCCAAAAACATTCAGTACTTC
CASNHNPGLAGPLAKNIQYF
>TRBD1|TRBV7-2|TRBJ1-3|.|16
TGTGCCAGCAGCTACAGGGGACTCTCCTCTGGAAACACCATATATTTT
CASSYRGLSSGNTIYF
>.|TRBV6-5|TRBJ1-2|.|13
TGTGCCAGCAGTCAAAGACGAGGTTATGGCTACACCTTC
CASSQRRGYGYTF
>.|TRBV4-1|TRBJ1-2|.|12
TGCGCCAGCAGCCAAGATAACTATGGCTACACCTTC
CASSQDNYGYTF
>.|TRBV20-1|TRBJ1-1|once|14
TGCAGTGCTAGTGAATGGGCAGGGTTCCCTGAAGCTTTCTTT
CSASEWAGFPEAFF
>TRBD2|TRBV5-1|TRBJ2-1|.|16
TGCGCCAGCAGCTTGGGACTAGCGGGCGACTACAATGAGCAGTTCTTC
CASSLGLAGDYNEQFF
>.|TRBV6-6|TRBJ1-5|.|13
TGTGCCAGCAGGGACAAACGGAATCAGCCCCAGCATTTT
CASRDKRNQPQHF
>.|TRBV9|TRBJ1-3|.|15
TGTGCCAGCAGCGTACAGGACGGGGATGGAAACACCATATATTTT
CASSVQDGDGNTIYF
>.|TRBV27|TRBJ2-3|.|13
TGTGCCAGCAGTTTATGGGCGGTAGATACGCAGTATTTT
CASSLWAVDTQYF
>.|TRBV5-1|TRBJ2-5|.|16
TGCGCCAGCAGCTTTGAGGGGCGCGAGGGGTTAGAGACCCAGTACTTC
CASSFEGREGLETQYF
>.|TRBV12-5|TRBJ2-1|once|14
TGTGCTAGTGGTTTGGTAGGACAACACAATGAGCAGTTCTTC
CASGLVGQHNEQFF
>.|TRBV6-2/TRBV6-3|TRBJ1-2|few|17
TGTGCCAGCAGTTACCCGACTAGGGCGGATGCTAACTATGGCTACACCTTC
CASSYPTRADANYGYTF
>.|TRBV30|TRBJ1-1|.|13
TGTGCCTGGAGTGTGAACCTGAACACTGAAGCTTTCTTT
CAWSVNLNTEAFF
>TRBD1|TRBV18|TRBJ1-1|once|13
TGTGCCAGCTCACCAGCGGGACAGGTAGTAGCTTTCTTT
CASSPAGQVVAFF
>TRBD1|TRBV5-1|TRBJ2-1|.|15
TGCGCCAGCAATCTGGGACAGGGAAGATACAATGAGCAGTTCTTC
CASNLGQGRYNEQFF
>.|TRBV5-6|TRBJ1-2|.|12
TGTGCCAGCAGACCCGTTGGGGGTGGCTACACCTTC
CASRPVGGGYTF
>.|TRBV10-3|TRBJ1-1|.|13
TGTGCCATCAGCAAAACCCCCAACACTGAAGCTTTCTTT
CAISKTPNTEAFF
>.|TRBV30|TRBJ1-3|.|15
TGTGCCTGGAGTGGGGGACGGAACTCTGGAAACACCATATATTTT
CAWSGGRNSGNTIYF
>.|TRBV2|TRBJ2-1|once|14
TGTGCCAGCAGTTTACAGGGATCCTACAATGAGCAGTTCTTC
CASSLQGSYNEQFF
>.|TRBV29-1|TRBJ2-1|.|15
TGCAGCGTTGAAGATGGGCCAGGGACCTACAATGAGCAGTTCTTC
CSVEDGPGTYNEQFF
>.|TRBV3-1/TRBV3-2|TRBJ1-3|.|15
TGTGCCAGCAGCCAAGGTCGGACACCTGGAAACACCATATATTTT
CASSQGRTPGNTIYF
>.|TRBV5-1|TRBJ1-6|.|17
TGCGCCAGCAGCTTGGAAGCTCGGCAGGGGTGGAATTCACCCCTCCACTTT
CASSLEARQGWNSPLHF
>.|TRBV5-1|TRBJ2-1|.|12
TGCGCCAGCAGCTTTGGGTACAATGAGCAGTTCTTC
CASSFGYNEQFF
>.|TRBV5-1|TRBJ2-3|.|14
TGCGCCAGCAGCTTGGACCGGGGCCCAGATACGCAGTATTTT
CASSLDRGPDTQYF
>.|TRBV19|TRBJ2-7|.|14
TGTGCCAGTAGTATGTCAGGGACTGGCTACGAGCAGTACTTC
CASSMSGTGYEQYF
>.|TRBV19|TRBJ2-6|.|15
TGTGCCAGTACCCAGAGCCCCTCTGGGGCCAACGTCCTGACTTTC
CASTQSPSGANVLTF
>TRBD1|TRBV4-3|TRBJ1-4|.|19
TGCGCCAGCAGCCAAGAAAGGACAGGCCCCCTTTCAACTAATGAAAAACTGTTTTTT
CASSQERTGPLSTNEKLFF
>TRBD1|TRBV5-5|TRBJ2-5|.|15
TGTGCCAGCAGCCCAGGGACAGTTTTCCAAGAGACCCAGTACTTC
CASSPGTVFQETQYF
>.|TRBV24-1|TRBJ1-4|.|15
TGTGCCACCAGTGATAACCGGGACGGGGAGGAAAAACTGTTTTTT
CATSDNRDGEEKLFF
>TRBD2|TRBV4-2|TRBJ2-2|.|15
TGTGCCAGCAGTCAGCGGGAGGGAAACACCGGGGAGCTGTTTTTT
CASSQREGNTGELFF
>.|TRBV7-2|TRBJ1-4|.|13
TGTGCCAGCAGCCGGACAAATAATGAAAAACTGTTTTTT
CASSRTNNEKLFF
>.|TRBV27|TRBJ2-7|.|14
TGTGCCAGCAGTTTAGGGGGGCTCCCCTACGAGCAGTACTTC
CASSLGGLPYEQYF
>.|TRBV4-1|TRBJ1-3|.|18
TGCGCCAGCAGCCAGGTGGTGGGCAGGACGAGTTCTGGAAACACCATATATTTT
CASSQVVGRTSSGNTIYF
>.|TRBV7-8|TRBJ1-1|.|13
TGTGCCAGCCGCTTAGAACTGAAAAAGGAAGCTTTCTTT
CASRLELKKEAFF
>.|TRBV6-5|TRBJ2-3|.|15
TGTGCCAGCAGTTACTGGGGCCGACCGACAGATACGCAGTATTTT
CASSYWGRPTDTQYF
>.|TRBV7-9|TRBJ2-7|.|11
TGTGCCAGCAGCCTCTCCTACGAGCAGTACTTC
CASSLSYEQYF
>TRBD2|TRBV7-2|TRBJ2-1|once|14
TGTGCCAGCAAAGCTAGCGGGGTATACAATGAGCAGTTCTTC
CASKASGVYNEQFF
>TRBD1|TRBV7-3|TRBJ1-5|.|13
TGTGCCAGCAGCCCACAGGGGAATCAGCCCCAGCATTTT
CASSPQGNQPQHF
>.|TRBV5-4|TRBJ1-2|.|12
TGTGCCAGCAGCTTCAGGGTCCGTGGCTACACCTTC
CASSFRVRGYTF
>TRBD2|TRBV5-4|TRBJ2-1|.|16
TGTGCCAGCAGCTCGGCGACTAGCGGGAGCGGTAATGAGCAGTTCTTC
CASSSATSGSGNEQFF
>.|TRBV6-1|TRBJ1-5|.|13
TGTGCCAGCAGTGAACAGGAGTATCAGCCCCAGCATTTT
CASSEQEYQPQHF
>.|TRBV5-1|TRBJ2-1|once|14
TGCGCCAGCAGCATCGAAAGCTCCTACAATGAGCAGTTCTTC
CASSIESSYNEQFF
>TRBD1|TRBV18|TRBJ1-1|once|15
TGTGCCAGCTCACCAACGGGGACAGTGAACACTGAAGCTTTCTTT
CASSPTGTVNTEAFF
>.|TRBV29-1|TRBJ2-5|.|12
TGCAGCGTTGATGGCCTTTGGGAGACCCAGTACTTC
CSVDGLWETQYF
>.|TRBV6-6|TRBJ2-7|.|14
TGTGCCAGCAGTCGGATCGGGGGGCCGCACGAGCAGTACTTC
CASSRIGGPHEQYF
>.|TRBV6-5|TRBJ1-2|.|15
TGTGCCACCGCATATCGGGGGGGAGGGCACTATGGCTACACCTTC
CATAYRGGGHYGYTF
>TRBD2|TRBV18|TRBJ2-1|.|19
TGTGCCAGCTCACCACGGGGTAGCGGGAGCTCCGAATCCTACAATGAGCAGTTCTTC
CASSPRGSGSSESYNEQFF
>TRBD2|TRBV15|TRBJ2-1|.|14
TGTGCCACCAGCAGGGCGGGGACTAGTTATGAGCAGTTCTTC
CATSRAGTSYEQFF
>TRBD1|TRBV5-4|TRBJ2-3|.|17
TGTGCCAGCAGCCCCCGGTTAGGGGGCAGCCCCACAGATACGCAGTATTTT
CASSPRLGGSPTDTQYF
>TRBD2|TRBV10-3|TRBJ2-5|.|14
TGTGCCATCAGTGAGTCGGGACTAGTCGAGACCCAGTACTTC
CAISESGLVETQYF
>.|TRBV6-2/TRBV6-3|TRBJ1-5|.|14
TGTGCCAGCAGTTACTCGGGGGACAATCAGCCCCAGCATTTT
CASSYSGDNQPQHF
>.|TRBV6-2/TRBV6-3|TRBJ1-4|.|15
TGTGCCAGCAACCCCCTTTGGGGAAGTCGTGAAAAACTGTTTTTT
CASNPLWGSREKLFF
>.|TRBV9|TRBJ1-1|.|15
TGTGCCAGCAGCCCAGGGAATACGGCGAACACTGAAGCTTTCTTT
CASSPGNTANTEAFF
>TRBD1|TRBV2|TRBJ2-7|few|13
TGTGCCAGCAGTGTACAGGGGACGGGAGAGCAGTACTTC
CASSVQGTGEQYF